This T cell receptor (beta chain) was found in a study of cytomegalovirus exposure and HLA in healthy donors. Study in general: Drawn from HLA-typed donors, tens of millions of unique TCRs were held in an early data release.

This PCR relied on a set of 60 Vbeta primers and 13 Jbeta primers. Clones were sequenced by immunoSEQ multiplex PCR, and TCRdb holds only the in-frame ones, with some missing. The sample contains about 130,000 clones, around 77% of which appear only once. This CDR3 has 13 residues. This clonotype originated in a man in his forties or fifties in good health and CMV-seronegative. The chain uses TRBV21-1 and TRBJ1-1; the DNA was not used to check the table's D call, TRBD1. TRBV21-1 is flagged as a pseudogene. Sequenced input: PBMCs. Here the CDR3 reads CASSKEFRVEAFF. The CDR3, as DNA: TGTGCCAGCAGCAAAGAGTTCAGGGTAGAAGCTTTCTTT.